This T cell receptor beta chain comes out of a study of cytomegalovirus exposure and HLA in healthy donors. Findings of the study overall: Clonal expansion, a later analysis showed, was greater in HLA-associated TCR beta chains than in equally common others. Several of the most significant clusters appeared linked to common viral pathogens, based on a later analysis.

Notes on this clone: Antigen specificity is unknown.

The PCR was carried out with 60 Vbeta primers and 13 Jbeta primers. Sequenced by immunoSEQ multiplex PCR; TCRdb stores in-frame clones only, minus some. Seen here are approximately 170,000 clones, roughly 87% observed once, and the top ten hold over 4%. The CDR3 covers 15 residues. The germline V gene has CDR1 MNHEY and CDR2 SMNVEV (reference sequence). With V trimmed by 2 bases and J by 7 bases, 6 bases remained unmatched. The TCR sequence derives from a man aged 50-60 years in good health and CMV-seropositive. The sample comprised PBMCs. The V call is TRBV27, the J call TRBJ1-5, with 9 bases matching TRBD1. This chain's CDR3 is CASSLGTGGGQPQHF. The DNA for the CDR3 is TGTGCCAGCAGTTTAGGAACAGGGGGCGGACAGCCCCAGCATTTT.